This entry describes one T cell receptor (beta chain). The antigen is not known. RNA extraction gave at least 6 micrograms of total RNA per sample. This entry belongs to a study of blood T cells in healthy people across ages. Study-level findings and limits: Changes in expanded clonotypes were possibly confounded, as the CMV status of donors was unknown. Long-lived donors carried more naive CD4+ cells and greater diversity than aged donors. Strongly correlated with naive T cell percentage was TCR beta diversity.

A second PCR of roughly 7 to 11 cycles used a sample-barcoded 5' primer and a J-beta primer mix. TCRdb processed the 5' RACE reads anew with MiXCR; each CDR3 protein has one entry. The sample records 550,000 to 750,000 distinct CDR3 sequences, over 20% being singletons. Trimming left V 4 bases short and J 6 bases short, with 16 bases between. Germline V gives CDR1 SGHDN, CDR2 FVKESK. CDR3 size: 14 residues. J is TRBJ2-7 and V is TRBV14, with D possibly being TRBD1 (6 bases). Sequenced sample: blood. The clonotype comes from a man aged 65 to 79 in good health. This CDR3 is CASSLSGTLIEQYF. The CDR3 DNA reads TGTGCCAGCAGCCTATCCGGGACACTGATCGAGCAGTACTTC.